Sequencing of this T cell receptor (beta chain) was carried out in a study of Ad26.COV2.S vaccination and SARS-CoV-2 variants. Germline values: CDR1 SGHNT, CDR2 YYREEE (reference sequence). The CDR3 is made up of 17 amino acids. V gave up 3 bases and J gave up 2 bases, with 18 bases separating them. Profiled with immunoSEQ multiplex PCR; TCRdb holds only in-frame clones, not every one. The sample carries over 450,000 clones, about 89% recorded once. Treatment here: 15 to 20 received Ad26.COV2.S at low or high dose, single or two shots; roughly five received placebo; per-sample allocation not given. On day 63 after the first injection, vaccine and placebo recipients gave samples. This clone appeared once.

The chain joins TRBV5-4 to TRBJ1-5; D might be TRBD1 (5 bases). This clonotype was sampled from a person between 18 and 60 years old who received the Ad26.COV2.S COVID-19 vaccine or a placebo. The sample was peripheral blood, taken in a trial of Ad26.COV2.S vaccine versus placebo. Here the CDR3 DNA reads TGTGCCAGCAGCTCCGGGCCAGGGATTGCGGGCAATCAGCCCCAGCATTTT. It encodes CASSSGPGIAGNQPQHF.